This T cell receptor (beta chain) was recovered during a study of cytomegalovirus exposure and HLA in healthy donors (TCRdb year 2017). General notes on the study: In an earlier analysis of some 610 of the donors, approximately 300 Gb of sequence data and just under 120 million unique TCR beta sequences from approximately 180 million T cells were reported. Roughly 300 gigabases of sequencing data and 78 million or so unique TCR sequences were included in an early release covering around 600 HLA-typed donors. Rather than using new phenotypic data, the later analysis identified candidate immune exposures from TCR beta sequences and from how often those sequences occurred across donors. A separate validation cohort of approximately 120 different subjects was used in addition to the 666-subject first cohort. On average, roughly 240,000 unique TCR beta nucleotide sequences were sequenced per donor among some 430 genotyped donors of the cohort, with approximately 18% of those sequences being non-productive. The study aimed to test whether signatures of past pathogen exposure could be identified by cataloging public T cell receptors. HLA typing covered class I and class II loci at four-digit resolution. The number of donors typed differed by locus, with about 629-640 for A, B, C, DRB1 and DQB1, more than 500 for DQA1, nearly 610 for DPA1, and 400 to 490 for DPB1. Of the approximately 370 genotyped donors, 65% to 90% were placed in the genetic ancestry cluster associated with self-reported Caucasian donors. The T cell repertoires of 666 subjects were profiled by immunosequencing and related to cytomegalovirus serostatus. High-throughput TCR immunosequencing, statistical association of individual TCRs with disease status, and machine learning were combined to predict cytomegalovirus infection status. All discovery cohort repertoires had been generated using a single sequencing platform. An earlier analysis of several hundred of the donors used high-throughput TCR beta sequencing to judge whether each TCR beta V gene segment behaved as functional or pseudogenic. In a later analysis, previously published TCR beta repertoires from 550 to 700 donors were re-analyzed and high-resolution HLA genotyping was added so that TCR occurrence patterns could be studied. Four or five DR-DQ haplotypes were handled as single units for association and clustering because linkage in the cohort was strong. A later genetic analysis took genome-wide SNP genotypes for about 55% of the 666 donors and used that subset as a discovery cohort. Donor age, sex, ethnicity and CMV serostatus were compiled together with the repertoire data.

As encoded in the germline V gene, CDR1 is SGHAT while CDR2 is FQNNGV. Spanning cysteine to phenylalanine, the CDR3 consists of 15 amino acids. The entry retains the CDR3 DNA only, 45 bases that are in frame from base 1. V is reduced by 2 bases and J by 0 bases, leaving a spacing of 8 bases between them. The cohort was made up of approximately 670 healthy bone marrow donors. At the time of sampling, every cohort member was nominally healthy, though immune exposures that went unrecorded were likely present. The donor was CMV seronegative and belonged to the group of several hundred seronegative cohort members. Every donor gave a peripheral blood sample, and the peripheral blood mononuclear cells from that sample were used for TCR beta sequencing. The Qiagen DNeasy Blood Extraction Kit was used to extract genomic DNA from the blood cell samples. The study at large found these results: Because HLA typing was unavailable for some donors at each locus, only the typed subset was used in association tests. When HLA alleles, especially DR and DQ, strongly co-occurred, attributing TCR associations to individual alleles was difficult. In a later analysis, TCR association rates were found to vary across HLA loci, with the most associated TCRs seen for DRB1 alleles and the fewest for HLA-C alleles. The only immune exposure information available for the cohort was CMV serostatus. Most TCR sequences were seen in very few donors, while some public TCRs were found in many individuals. Cytomegalovirus status was reported to be diagnosed by the classifier with high specificity and sensitivity in both the original and validation cohorts. Because the 87-base-pair reads could not distinguish some IMGT-functional V segments, including TRBV6-2 and TRBV6-3, those segments were excluded. Linkage disequilibrium might explain the correlated functional status among segregating V segments, but an unknown experimental factor could not be ruled out. This cohort had only TCR beta chains sequenced, and the lack of alpha or paired-chain data limited which features could be detected. V-gene and J-gene trimming of TCR beta chains was associated with a missense DCLRE1C variant in a later genetic analysis, and the association was replicated in an independent cohort. Sequencing depth was assumed to be roughly uniform across donors in the presence/absence analyses, though that assumption may not hold. In a later analysis, several top co-occurrence clusters were reported to appear linked to parvovirus B19, influenza, CMV and Epstein-Barr virus. A further reported finding was that TCR beta sequences accurately predicted the HLA-A and HLA-B alleles for most subjects in the first cohort. A few of the identified cytomegalovirus-associated TCR beta chains were confirmed in vitro to be specific for cytomegalovirus antigens. The authors suggested that the approach could potentially be generalized to other disease states and immunological phenotypes. A total of 150 to 200 TCR beta chains were listed by the study as associated with cytomegalovirus. Compared with equally common non-associated chains, HLA-associated TCR beta chains in a later analysis were more clonally expanded and had lower generation probabilities. A later genetic analysis reported fewer N-insertions in productive TCRs among donors in an Asian-associated ancestry cluster than the roughly 620-donor mean. A cluster of highly shared sequence variants was judged likely to represent a technical artifact of the sequencing pipeline. At a false discovery rate of 0.05, a later analysis linked under 20,000 TCR beta sequences to specific HLA alleles. Because counts were too low, seventeen rarely observed V segments, including chromosome 9 orphons, were excluded from the earlier analysis of 587 of the donors. A later analysis found that most CMV-associated TCR beta chains appeared HLA-restricted, with HLA associations seemingly driven largely by CMV exposure. In an earlier analysis of 587 of the donors, most TCR beta V segments were observed in productive rearrangements about 87% or about 30% of the time, broadly matching IMGT annotations.

This clone was detected a few times. Its antigen is still unknown. No per-base quality is available; no much larger clone lies one base away. Library preparation employed the immunoSEQ multiplex PCR assay. The multiplex PCR relied on a mix of 60 forward primers for TCR Vbeta segments and 13 reverse primers for TCR Jbeta segments. Amplification of the CDR3 region of rearranged TCR beta genes was performed with a multiplex PCR assay on genomic DNA. The Illumina HiSeq System was used to sequence the amplified TCR beta libraries as 87-base-pair reads. Concerning the study's data processing: Across the 600 to 700 repertoires, a later analysis counted tens of millions of unique TCR beta chains, 9 million to 14 million of which were shared by at least two donors. A nearest-neighbor algorithm error-corrected the raw reads and collapsed the reads into unique sequences, merging closely related sequences to remove PCR and sequencing errors. To assign V, D and J gene segments, CDR3 sequences were aligned to IMGT reference sequences. For a sequence to be retained, a match of at least six nucleotides was required to both a V gene segment and a J gene segment. Rearrangements were classified as productive when the CDR3 lacked stop codons and remained in frame with V and J, and all other rearrangements were classified as non-productive. Following IMGT convention, CDR3 was defined as the stretch from the second conserved V-encoded cysteine to the conserved J-encoded phenylalanine. The earlier analysis of about 590 of the donors excluded sequences that lacked an unambiguous match to a single V gene segment. In an earlier analysis of roughly 600 of the donors, a V segment was called functional when productive rearrangements were above 56.7%, and segregating when the standard deviation between donors exceeded 5%. A statistical classification framework was built to diagnose cytomegalovirus status from the catalog of TCR beta chain sequences. In a later analysis, TCR nucleotide sequences were compared against IMGT/GENE-DB human TR gene sequences so that V and J genes could be assigned. The TCRdist pipeline was used in a later analysis to assign CDR3 sequences and most-parsimonious VDJ recombination scenarios. In a later analysis, every TCR beta chain was defined by the combination of its CDR3 amino acid sequence and its V-gene family, and reads without a unique V-gene family were dropped. As a way to deal with suspected cross-contamination and a sequencing artifact, a later analysis dropped approximately 570 nucleotide sequences that were highly shared and had low generation probability. A later analysis calculated a clonal expansion index for each public chain from normalized within-repertoire ranks of inferred template counts. In a later analysis, generation probabilities were computed using a VDJ recombination model fitted to out-of-frame rearrangements, and the results were checked against IGoR. A later analysis scored TCR-TCR, TCR-HLA and TCR-CMV co-occurrence with hypergeometric tests, applying a repertoire-size bias correction to TCR pairs. To estimate false discovery rates, a later analysis permuted the HLA or CMV assignments 20 times. In a later analysis, co-occurring TCRs were grouped using DBSCAN, with TCRdist sequence similarity added in when clustering inside HLA-allele-positive subsets. Co-occurrence clustering excluded repertoires with fewer than 30,000 or more than 120,000 public chains, plus five with anomalous nucleotide sharing. The source is immuneACCESS, and TCRdb retained only in-frame sequences with V and J called. Part of the clones is not carried over; for the studies checked, unresolved V genes explain less than half of this, and the remainder is unexplained. V and J calls and clone size are copied from that table; D and trimming were computed from the DNA. For this sample the table gives fewer than 250,000 clones, of which more than 60% were detected only once. Together, the top ten hold 1.8% of the sample.

The sequencing sample was made of PBMCs. The chain employs TRBV11-2 and TRBJ1-3, with no confident D gene call. This clonotype originated in a woman aged 30 to 39 in good health and CMV-seronegative. CDR3 region: CASSLNWPSGNTIYF. In nucleotides, the sequence is TGTGCCAGCAGCTTAAATTGGCCCTCTGGAAACACCATATATTTT.